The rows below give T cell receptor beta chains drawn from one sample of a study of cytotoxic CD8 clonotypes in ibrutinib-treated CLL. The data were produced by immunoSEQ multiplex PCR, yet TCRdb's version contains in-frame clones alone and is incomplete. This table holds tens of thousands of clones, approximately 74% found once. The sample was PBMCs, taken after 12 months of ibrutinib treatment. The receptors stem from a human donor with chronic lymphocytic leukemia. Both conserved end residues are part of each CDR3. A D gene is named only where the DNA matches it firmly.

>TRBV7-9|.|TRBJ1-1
CASSDGTVGGTEAFF
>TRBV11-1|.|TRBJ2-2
CASSAAVSGELFF
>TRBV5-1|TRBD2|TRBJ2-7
CASSPGLAGGSPYEQYF
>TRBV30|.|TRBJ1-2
CAWSPRANYGYTF
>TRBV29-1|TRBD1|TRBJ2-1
CSVATGVPNEQFF
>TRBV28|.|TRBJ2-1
CASTLSNEQFF
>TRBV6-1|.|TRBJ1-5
CASKPTSNQPQHF
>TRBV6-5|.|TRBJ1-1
CASSRDPRNTEAFF
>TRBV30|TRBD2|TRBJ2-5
CAWSPGGTQETQYF
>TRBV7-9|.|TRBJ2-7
CASSKSGWLSYEQYF
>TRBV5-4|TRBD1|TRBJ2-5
CASSPTGGEETQYF
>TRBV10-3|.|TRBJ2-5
CASDGQRGTPQYF
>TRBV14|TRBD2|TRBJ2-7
CASAGTSGTPGQYF
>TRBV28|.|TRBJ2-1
CASSPLSGEQFF
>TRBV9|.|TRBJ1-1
CASSPLTVVMGNTEAFF
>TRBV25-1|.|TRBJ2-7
CASSGGAGTVYEQYF
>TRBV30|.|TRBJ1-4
CAWSTRLGEKLFF
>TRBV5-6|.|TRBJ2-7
CASSPSRAYEQYF
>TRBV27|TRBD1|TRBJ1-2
CASSRDSNYGYTF
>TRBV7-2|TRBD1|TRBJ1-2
CASSLSTGVGYGYTF
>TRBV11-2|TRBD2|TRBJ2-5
CASSLTSGAYQETQYF
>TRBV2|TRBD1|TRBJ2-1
CASSGGQGSYNEQFF
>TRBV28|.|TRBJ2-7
CASSHPPGANGGGQYEQYF
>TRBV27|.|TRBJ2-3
CASTRIGPTDTQYF
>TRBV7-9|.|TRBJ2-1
CASSLDDPPSYNEQFF
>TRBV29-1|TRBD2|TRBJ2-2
CSVGGSGRAHTGELFF
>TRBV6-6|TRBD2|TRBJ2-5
CASSFRPAGAQETQYF
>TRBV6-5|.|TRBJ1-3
CASSNTGRNTIYF
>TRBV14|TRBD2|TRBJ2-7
CASSQGVLAGGTYEQYF
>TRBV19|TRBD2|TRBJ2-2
CASSIELAGLTGELFF
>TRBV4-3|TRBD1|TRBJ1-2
CASSEARPGQGYGYTF
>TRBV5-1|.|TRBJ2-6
CASSLRAGANVLTF
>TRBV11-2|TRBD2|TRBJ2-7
CASSRTSLTSGTRYEQYF
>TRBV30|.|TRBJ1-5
CAWSVGGSGKPQHF
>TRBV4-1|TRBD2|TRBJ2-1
CASSQVAGDLNEQFF
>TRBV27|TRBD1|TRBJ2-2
CASSRQGTGSTGELFF
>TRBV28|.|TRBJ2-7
CATQVRGVSYEQYF
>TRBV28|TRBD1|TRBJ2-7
CASSPRGQGEYEQYF
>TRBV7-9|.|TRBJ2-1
CASSPERGRDSYNEQFF
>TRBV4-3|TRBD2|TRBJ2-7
CASSQAGGRSEQYF
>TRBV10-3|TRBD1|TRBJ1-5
CAISRQGGNQPQHF